This T cell receptor (beta chain) was captured in a study of cytomegalovirus exposure and HLA in healthy donors. As for the study in general: The study's early data release held tens of millions of unique TCRs from HLA-typed donors.

Study-level results: In vitro data verified a few CMV-associated chains as specific for CMV antigens. V- and J-gene trimming in TCR beta was tied to a missense DCLRE1C variant by an analysis performed later. Presence/absence analysis assumed near-uniform sequencing depth across donors.

The CDR3 covers 16 residues. CDR1 WNHNN and CDR2 SYGVQD come from the germline V gene (reference sequence). V was shortened by 5 bases and J by 0 bases, with 14 bases between the two germline ends. On this clone: As yet, its antigen is unknown.

Amplification used 60 Vbeta primers and 13 Jbeta primers. Assay used: immunoSEQ multiplex PCR; TCRdb lists only in-frame clones, some missing. This table has about 190,000 clones, roughly 81% appearing once. The source material was PBMCs. The gene calls are TRBV10-1 and TRBJ2-4; TRBD1 might be the D (6 bases). The receptor comes from a woman under 40 in good health and CMV-seropositive. The CDR3 region has the DNA TGCGCCAGCAGTTCCTGGACAGAACCAGCCAAAAACATTCAGTACTTC. The encoded protein is CASSSWTEPAKNIQYF.